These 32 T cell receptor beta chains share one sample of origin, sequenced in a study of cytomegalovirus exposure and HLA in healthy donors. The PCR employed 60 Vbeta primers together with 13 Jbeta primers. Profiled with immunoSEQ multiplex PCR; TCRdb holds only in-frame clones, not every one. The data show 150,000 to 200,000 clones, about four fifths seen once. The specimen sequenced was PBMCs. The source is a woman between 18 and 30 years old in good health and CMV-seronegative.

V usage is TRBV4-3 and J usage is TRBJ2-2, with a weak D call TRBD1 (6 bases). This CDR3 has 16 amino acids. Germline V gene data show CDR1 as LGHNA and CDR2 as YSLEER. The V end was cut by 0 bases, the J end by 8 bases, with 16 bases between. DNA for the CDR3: TGCGCCAGCAGCCAAGATAAGCAGGGGCTAAGAGGGGAGCTGTTTTTT. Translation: CASSQDKQGLRGELFF.

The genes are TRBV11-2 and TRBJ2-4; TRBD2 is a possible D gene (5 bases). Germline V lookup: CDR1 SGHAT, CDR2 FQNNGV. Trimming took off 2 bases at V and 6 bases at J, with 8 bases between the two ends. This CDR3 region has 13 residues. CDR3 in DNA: TGTGCCAGCAGCTTACAGGACTCAAACATTCAGTACTTC. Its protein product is CASSLQDSNIQYF. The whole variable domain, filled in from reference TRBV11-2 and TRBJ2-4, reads EAGVAQSPRYKIIEKRQSVAFWCNPISGHATLYWYQQILGQGPKLLIQFQNNGVVDDSQLPKDRFSAERLKGVDSTLKIQPAKLEDSAVYLCASSLQDSNIQYFGAGTRLSVL.

The CDR3 sequence is CASSPTNSGGYNEQFF. For the CDR3, the DNA is TGTGCCAGCAGTCCCACCAATAGCGGGGGATACAATGAGCAGTTCTTC. The gene calls are TRBV28 and TRBJ2-1; 9 positions match TRBD2. Germline CDR1 and CDR2: MDHEN and SYDVKM. Unmatched junction bases numbered 9, after V lost 5 bases and J lost 4 bases. The CDR3 is 16 amino acids.

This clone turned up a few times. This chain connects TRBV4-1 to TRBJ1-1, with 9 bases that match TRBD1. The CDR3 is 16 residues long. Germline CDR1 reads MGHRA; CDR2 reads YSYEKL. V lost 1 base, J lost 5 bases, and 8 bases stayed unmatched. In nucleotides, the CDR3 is TGCGCCAGCAGCCAAGGCTTCGGGACAGGGCATACTGAAGCTTTCTTT. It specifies CASSQGFGTGHTEAFF.

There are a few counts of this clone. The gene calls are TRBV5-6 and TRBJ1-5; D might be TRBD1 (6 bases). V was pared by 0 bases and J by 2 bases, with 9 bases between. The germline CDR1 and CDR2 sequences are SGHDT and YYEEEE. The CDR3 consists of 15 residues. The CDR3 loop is CASSLGTVGNQPQHF. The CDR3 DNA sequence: TGTGCCAGCAGCTTGGGGACAGTGGGCAATCAGCCCCAGCATTTT.

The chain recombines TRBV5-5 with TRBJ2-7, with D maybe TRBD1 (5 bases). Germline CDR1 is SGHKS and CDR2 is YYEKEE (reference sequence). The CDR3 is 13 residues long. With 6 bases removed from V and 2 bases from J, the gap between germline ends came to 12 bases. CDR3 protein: CASKTANTYEQYF. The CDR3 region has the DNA TGTGCCAGCAAGACAGCCAACACCTACGAGCAGTACTTC.

The DNA of the CDR3 is TGTGCCAGCAGCTTGCAGTTCTTC. Translating it yields CASSLQFF. The chain recombines TRBV6-1 with TRBJ2-1; unclear D gene. V lost 6 bases, J lost 12 bases, and 3 bases lay in between. This CDR3 contains 8 residues. The germline V gene encodes CDR1 MNHNS and CDR2 SASEGT.

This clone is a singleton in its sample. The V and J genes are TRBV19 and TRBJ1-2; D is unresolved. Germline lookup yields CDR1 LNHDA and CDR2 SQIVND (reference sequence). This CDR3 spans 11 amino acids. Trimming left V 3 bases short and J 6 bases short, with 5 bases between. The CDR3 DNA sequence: TGTGCCAGTAGTATCGGGGATGGCTACACCTTC. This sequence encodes CASSIGDGYTF. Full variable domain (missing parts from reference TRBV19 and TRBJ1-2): DGGITQSPKYLFRKEGQNVTLSCEQNLNHDAMYWYRQDPGQGLRLIYYSQIVNDFQKGDIAEGYSVSREKKESFPLTVTSAQKNPTAFYLCASSIGDGYTFGSGTRLTVV.

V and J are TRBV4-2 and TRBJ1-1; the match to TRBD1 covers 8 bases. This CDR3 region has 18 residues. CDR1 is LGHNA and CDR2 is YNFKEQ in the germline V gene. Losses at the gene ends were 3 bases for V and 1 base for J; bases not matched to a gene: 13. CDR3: CASSQYDGEQGENTEAFF. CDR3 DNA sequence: TGTGCCAGCAGCCAGTATGACGGGGAACAGGGGGAGAACACTGAAGCTTTCTTT.

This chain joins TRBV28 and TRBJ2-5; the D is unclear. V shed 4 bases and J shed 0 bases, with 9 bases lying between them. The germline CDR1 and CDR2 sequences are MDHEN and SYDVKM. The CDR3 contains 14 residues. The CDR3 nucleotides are TGTGCCAGCAGTTCCTCCAGATACCAAGAGACCCAGTACTTC. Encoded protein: CASSSSRYQETQYF.

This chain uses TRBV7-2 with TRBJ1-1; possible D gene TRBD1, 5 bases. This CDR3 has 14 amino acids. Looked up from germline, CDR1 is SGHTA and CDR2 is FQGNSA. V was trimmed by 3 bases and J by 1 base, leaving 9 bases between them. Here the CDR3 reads CASSFGGRNTEAFF. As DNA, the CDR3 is TGTGCCAGCAGCTTCGGGGGTAGGAACACTGAAGCTTTCTTT. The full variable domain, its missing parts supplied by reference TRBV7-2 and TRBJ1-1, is GAGVSQSPSNKVTEKGKDVELRCDPISGHTALYWYRQSLGQGLEFLIYFQGNSAPDKSGLPSDRFSAERTGGSVSTLTIQRTQQEDSAVYLCASSFGGRNTEAFFGQGTRLTVV.

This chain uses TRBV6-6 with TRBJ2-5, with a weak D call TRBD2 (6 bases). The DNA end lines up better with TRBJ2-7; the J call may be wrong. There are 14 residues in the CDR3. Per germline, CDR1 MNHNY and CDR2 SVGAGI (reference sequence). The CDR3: CASSQDRLVHEQYF. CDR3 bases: TGTGCCAGCAGTCAAGATAGACTAGTCCACGAGCAGTACTTC.

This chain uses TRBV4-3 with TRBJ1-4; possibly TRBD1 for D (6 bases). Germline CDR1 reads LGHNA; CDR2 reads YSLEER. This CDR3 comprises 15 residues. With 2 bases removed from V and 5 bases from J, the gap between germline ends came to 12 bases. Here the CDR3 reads CASSQRGGQNEKLFF. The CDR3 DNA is TGCGCCAGCAGCCAAAGGGGGGGACAAAATGAAAAACTGTTTTTT.

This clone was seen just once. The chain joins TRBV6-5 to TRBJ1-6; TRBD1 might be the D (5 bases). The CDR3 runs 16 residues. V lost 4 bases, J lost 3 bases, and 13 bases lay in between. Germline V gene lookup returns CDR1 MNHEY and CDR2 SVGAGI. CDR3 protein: CASSSAGGGYNSPLHF. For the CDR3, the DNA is TGTGCCAGCAGTTCGGCCGGGGGAGGCTATAATTCACCCCTCCACTTT.

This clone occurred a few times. The CDR3 is CASSLGTSGEQYF. The CDR3 DNA sequence: TGCGCCAGCAGCTTGGGGACTAGTGGCGAGCAGTACTTC. This rearrangement joins TRBV5-1 to TRBJ2-7, with TRBD2 matching over 7 bases. This CDR3 comprises 13 residues. Unmatched junction bases numbered 3, after V lost 0 bases and J lost 6 bases. Germline V gene data show CDR1 as SGHRS and CDR2 as YFSETQ. Together with reference TRBV5-1 and TRBJ2-7, the CDR3 gives the full variable domain: KAGVTQTPRYLIKTRGQQVTLSCSPISGHRSVSWYQQTPGQGLQFLFEYFSETQRNKGNFPGRFSGRQFSNSRSEMNVSTLELGDSALYLCASSLGTSGEQYFGPGTRLTVT.

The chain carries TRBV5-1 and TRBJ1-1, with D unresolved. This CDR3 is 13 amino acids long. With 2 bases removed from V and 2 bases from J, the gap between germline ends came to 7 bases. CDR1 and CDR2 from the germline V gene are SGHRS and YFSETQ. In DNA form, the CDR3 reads TGCGCCAGCAGCTTTAACAGAAACACTGAAGCTTTCTTT. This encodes CASSFNRNTEAFF. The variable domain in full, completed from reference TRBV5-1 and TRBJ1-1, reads KAGVTQTPRYLIKTRGQQVTLSCSPISGHRSVSWYQQTPGQGLQFLFEYFSETQRNKGNFPGRFSGRQFSNSRSEMNVSTLELGDSALYLCASSFNRNTEAFFGQGTRLTVV.

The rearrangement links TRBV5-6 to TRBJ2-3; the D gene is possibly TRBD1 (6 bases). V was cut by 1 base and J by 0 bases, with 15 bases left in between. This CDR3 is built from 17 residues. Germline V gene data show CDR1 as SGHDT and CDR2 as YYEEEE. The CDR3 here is CASSLIGRGYSTDTQYF. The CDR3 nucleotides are TGTGCCAGCAGCTTGATAGGCAGGGGCTATAGCACAGATACGCAGTATTTT.

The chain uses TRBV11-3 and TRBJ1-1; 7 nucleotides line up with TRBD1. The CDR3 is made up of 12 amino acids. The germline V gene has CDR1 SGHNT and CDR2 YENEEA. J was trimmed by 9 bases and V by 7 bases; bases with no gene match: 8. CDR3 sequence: CASNGAQGQAFF. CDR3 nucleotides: TGTGCCAGCAACGGAGCACAGGGGCAAGCTTTCTTT.

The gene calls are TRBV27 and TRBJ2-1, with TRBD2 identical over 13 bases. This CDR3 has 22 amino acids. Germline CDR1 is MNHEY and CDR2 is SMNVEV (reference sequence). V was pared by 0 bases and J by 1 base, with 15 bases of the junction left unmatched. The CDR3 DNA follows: TGTGCCAGCAGTTTATCCCCCAGGACTAGCGGGAGTCCCCTCCGATCCTACAATGAGCAGTTCTTC. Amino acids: CASSLSPRTSGSPLRSYNEQFF.

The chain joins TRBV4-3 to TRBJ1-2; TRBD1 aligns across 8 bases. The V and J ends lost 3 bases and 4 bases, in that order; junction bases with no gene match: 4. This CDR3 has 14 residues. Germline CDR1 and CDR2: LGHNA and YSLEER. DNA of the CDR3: TGCGCCAGCAGCCAGGATGACAGGGGCTATGGCTACACCTTC. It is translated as CASSQDDRGYGYTF.

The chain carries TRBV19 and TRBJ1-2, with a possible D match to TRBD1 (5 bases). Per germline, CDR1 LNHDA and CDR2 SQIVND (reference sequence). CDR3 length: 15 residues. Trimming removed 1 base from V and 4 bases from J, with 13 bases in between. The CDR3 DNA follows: TGTGCCAGTAGTATAGTTGTCGGAACAGGCTATGGCTACACCTTC. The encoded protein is CASSIVVGTGYGYTF.

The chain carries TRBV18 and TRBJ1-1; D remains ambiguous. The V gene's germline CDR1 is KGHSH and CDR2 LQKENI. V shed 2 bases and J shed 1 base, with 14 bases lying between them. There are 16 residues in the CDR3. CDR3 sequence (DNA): TGTGCCAGCTCACCAAGATCGGCAGGCCAGAACACTGAAGCTTTCTTT. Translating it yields CASSPRSAGQNTEAFF. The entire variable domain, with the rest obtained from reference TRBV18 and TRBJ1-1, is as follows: NAGVMQNPRHLVRRRGQEARLRCSPMKGHSHVYWYRQLPEEGLKFMVYLQKENIIDESGMPKERFSAEFPKEGPSILRIQQVVRGDSAAYFCASSPRSAGQNTEAFFGQGTRLTVV.

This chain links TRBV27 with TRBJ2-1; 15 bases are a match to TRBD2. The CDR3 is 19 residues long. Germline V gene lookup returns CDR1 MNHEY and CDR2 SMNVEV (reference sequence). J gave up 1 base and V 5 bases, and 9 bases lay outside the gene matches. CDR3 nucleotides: TGTGCCAGCAGTACGTGGACTAGCGGGAGGGCCGAGTCCTACAATGAGCAGTTCTTC. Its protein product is CASSTWTSGRAESYNEQFF.

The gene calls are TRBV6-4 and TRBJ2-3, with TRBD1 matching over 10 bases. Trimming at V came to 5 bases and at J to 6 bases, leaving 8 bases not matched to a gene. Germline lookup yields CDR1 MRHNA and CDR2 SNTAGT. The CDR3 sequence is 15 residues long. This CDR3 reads CASSLGTGVADTQYF. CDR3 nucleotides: TGTGCCAGCAGTCTAGGGACAGGGGTGGCTGATACGCAGTATTTT.

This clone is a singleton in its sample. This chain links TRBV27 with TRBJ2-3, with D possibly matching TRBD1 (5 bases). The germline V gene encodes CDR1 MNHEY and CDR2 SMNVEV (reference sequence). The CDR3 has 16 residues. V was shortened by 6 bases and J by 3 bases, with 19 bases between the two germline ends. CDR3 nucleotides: TGTGCCAGCAGGCGAATACCCAGGGATGTGACAGATACGCAGTATTTT. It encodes CASRRIPRDVTDTQYF.

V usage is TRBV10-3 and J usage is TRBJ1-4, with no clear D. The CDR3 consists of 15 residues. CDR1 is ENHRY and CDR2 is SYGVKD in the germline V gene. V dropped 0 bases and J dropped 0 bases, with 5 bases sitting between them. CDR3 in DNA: TGTGCCATCAGTGAGTCTTGGCCAACTAATGAAAAACTGTTTTTT. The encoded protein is CAISESWPTNEKLFF.

The CDR3 bases are TGTGCCAGCAGCATACCGGGACAGGGTTCTGGCTACACCTTC. Its translation: CASSIPGQGSGYTF. The chain has TRBV7-2 and TRBJ1-2, with 9 bases identical to TRBD1. The CDR3 has 14 residues. Germline CDR1 is SGHTA and CDR2 is FQGNSA. V lost 5 bases, J lost 7 bases, and 8 bases stayed unmatched.

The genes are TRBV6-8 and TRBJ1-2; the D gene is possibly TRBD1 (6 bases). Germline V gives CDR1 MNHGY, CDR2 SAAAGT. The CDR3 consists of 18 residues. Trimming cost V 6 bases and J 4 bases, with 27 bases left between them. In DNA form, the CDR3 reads TGTGCCAGCAGACCACGCCTAGGGACACCCCGAATTAGCTATGGCTACACCTTC. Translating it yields CASRPRLGTPRISYGYTF.

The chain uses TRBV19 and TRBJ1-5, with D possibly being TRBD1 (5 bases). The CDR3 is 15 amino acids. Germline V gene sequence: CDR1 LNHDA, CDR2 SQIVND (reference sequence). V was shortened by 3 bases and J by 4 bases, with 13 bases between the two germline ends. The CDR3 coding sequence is TGTGCCAGTAGTATCCCCAGGGACTTAAATCAGCCCCAGCATTTT. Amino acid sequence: CASSIPRDLNQPQHF.

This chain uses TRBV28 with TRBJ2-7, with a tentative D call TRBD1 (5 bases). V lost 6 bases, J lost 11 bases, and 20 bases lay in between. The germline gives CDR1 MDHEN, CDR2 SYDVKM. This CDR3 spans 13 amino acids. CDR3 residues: CASSPRSDKVEYF. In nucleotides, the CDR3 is TGTGCCAGCAGCCCCCGGTCGGACAAGGTCGAGTACTTC.

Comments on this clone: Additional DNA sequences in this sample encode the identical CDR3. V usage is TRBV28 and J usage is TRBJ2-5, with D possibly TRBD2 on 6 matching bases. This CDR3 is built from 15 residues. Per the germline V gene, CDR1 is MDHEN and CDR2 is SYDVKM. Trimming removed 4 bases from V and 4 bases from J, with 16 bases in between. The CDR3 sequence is CASSSPTRGGETQYF. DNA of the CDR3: TGTGCCAGCAGTTCGCCTACCCGGGGAGGAGAGACCCAGTACTTC.

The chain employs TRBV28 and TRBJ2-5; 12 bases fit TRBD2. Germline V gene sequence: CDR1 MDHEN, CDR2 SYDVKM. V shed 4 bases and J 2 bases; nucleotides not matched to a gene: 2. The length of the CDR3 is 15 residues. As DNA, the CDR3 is TGTGCCAGCAGTTCTAGCGGGAGGGGACAAGAGACCCAGTACTTC. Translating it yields CASSSSGRGQETQYF. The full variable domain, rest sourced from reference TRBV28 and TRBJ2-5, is DVKVTQSSRYLVKRTGEKVFLECVQDMDHENMFWYRQDPGLGLRLIYFSYDVKMKEKGDIPEGYSVSREKKERFSLILESASTNQTSMYLCASSSSGRGQETQYFGPGTRLLVL.